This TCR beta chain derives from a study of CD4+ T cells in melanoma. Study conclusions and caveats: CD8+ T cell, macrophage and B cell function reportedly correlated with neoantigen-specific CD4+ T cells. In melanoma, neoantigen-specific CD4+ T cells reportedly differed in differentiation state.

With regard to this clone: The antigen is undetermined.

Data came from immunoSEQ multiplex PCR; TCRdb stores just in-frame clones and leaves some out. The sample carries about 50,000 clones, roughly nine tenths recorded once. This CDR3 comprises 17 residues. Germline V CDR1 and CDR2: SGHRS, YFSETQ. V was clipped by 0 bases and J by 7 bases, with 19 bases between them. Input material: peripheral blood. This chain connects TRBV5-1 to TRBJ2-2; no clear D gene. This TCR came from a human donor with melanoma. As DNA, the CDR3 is TGCGCCAGCAGCTTGGTGATCGTTGGCAACGGCCACGGGGAGCTGTTTTTT. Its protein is CASSLVIVGNGHGELFF.